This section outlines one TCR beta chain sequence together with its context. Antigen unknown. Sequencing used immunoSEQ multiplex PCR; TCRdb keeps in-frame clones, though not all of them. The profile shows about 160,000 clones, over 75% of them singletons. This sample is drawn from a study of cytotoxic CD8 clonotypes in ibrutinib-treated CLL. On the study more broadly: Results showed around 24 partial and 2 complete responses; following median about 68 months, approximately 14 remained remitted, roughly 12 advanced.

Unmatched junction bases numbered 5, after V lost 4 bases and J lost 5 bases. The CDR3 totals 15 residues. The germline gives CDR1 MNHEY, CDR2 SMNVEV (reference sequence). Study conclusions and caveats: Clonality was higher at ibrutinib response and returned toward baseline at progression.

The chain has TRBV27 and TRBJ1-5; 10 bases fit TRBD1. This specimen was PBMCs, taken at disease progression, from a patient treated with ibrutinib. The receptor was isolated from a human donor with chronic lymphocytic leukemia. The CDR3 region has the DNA TGTGCCAGCAGTTCCCGGACAGGGGGGGATCAGCCCCAGCATTTT. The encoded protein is CASSSRTGGDQPQHF.